This T cell receptor (beta chain) was found in a study of PD-L1 blockade in urothelial cancer. Germline V CDR1 and CDR2: SGHNT, YYREEE (reference sequence). J was trimmed by 0 bases and V by 4 bases; bases with no gene match: 6. There are 15 residues in the CDR3. Method: immunoSEQ multiplex PCR; TCRdb's copy keeps in-frame clones and lacks some. Of around 130,000 clones listed, approximately 84% are singletons. Described time point: pretreatment peripheral blood. The chain employs TRBV5-4 and TRBJ2-7; the match to TRBD1 covers 8 bases. This sample comprised PBMCs, obtained around atezolizumab (anti-PD-L1) treatment. The TCR was taken from a man aged 50 or older with urothelial cancer. This CDR3 is CASSGGQGDSYEQYF. CDR3 nucleotide sequence: TGTGCCAGCAGCGGCGGACAGGGCGACTCCTACGAGCAGTACTTC.